Given below is one T cell receptor (beta chain) in context. Its antigen is undetermined. Germline CDR1 and CDR2: SEHNR and FQNEAQ (reference sequence). The CDR3 extends over 17 amino acids. With 10 bases clipped from V and 5 bases from J, the junction kept 20 bases outside the gene matches. Amplified TCR beta CDR3 regions derived from RNA transcripts. The HTBI primer set drove a first-round RT-PCR of the TCR CDR3. TCRdb redid the calling of the multiplex PCR reads with MiXCR, one entry per CDR3 protein. The sample carries about 480,000 distinct CDR3 sequences, 13% to 15% recorded once. Reasons for excluding patients were uncontrolled infection, other autoimmune disease, pregnancy or lactation. The data belong to a study of T cells in Graves' hyperthyroidism and ophthalmopathy. Study results and limitations: Blood shared most expanded thyroid clonotypes above 0.001. The authors' 13 V-J model separated ophthalmopathy from stable hyperthyroidism.

The sample taken for sequencing was blood. The V and J genes are TRBV7-9 and TRBJ1-1; TRBD1 matches at 9 bases. The origin of this receptor is a woman aged 18 to 35 with Graves' hyperthyroidism. The CDR3 region is CATPRDRVAPKGTEAFF. The CDR3 nucleotides are TGTGCCACCCCGAGGGACAGGGTCGCCCCCAAGGGGACTGAAGCTTTCTTT.